The present TCR beta chain was sequenced within a study of control samples from healthy donors and cancer patients. The assay was immunoSEQ multiplex PCR, and TCRdb's table has in-frame clones only and misses some. In all, the sample yields 150,000 to 200,000 clones. Germline CDR1 MDHEN, CDR2 SYDVKM. V lost 3 bases and J lost 4; bases outside the gene matches: 3. The CDR3 spans 14 residues. Material for sequencing was blood. This sequence joins TRBV28 and TRBJ1-2, with 9 positions matching TRBD1. The TCR comes from a woman in her 30s in good health. CDR3: CASSFGTGIYGYTF. The CDR3 coding sequence is TGTGCCAGCAGTTTTGGGACAGGGATCTATGGCTACACCTTC.